This T cell receptor beta chain was documented in a study of vaccination and CD4 T cells after COVID-19. Scientists ran DNA taken from cultured CD4+ T cells through the Oncomine TCR Beta short-read assay for sequencing. TCRdb reprocessed the PCR reads via MiXCR and lists one record per CDR3 protein. The table lists about 9,700 distinct CDR3 sequences, around 68% of them singletons. For this clonotype: What it binds is not known.

As to treatment: approximately 9-day PBMC culture with coronavirus spike peptide pools or control peptides (ViraFEST assay). Germline V gene sequence: CDR1 DFQATT, CDR2 SNEGSKA (reference sequence). The CDR3 sequence is 14 residues long. With V trimmed by 3 bases and J by 1 base, 3 bases remained unmatched. This clonotype was sampled from a human donor who had recovered from COVID-19. Sequenced sample: CD4+ T cells from blood, cultured in vitro. This chain links TRBV20-1 with TRBJ2-3; 8 bases match TRBD2. The chain's CDR3 is CSASDSGGTDTQYF. The CDR3 nucleotides read TGCAGTGCTAGTGATAGCGGGGGCACAGATACGCAGTATTTT.